This is a list of T cell receptor beta chains from one sample in a study of T cells in localized non-small cell lung cancer. Sequencing used immunoSEQ multiplex PCR; TCRdb keeps in-frame clones, though not all of them. The table includes 30,000 to 40,000 clones, almost 85% detected once. This material consisted of peripheral blood, taken before any cancer treatment. Every receptor here comes from a male donor aged 60 or older with stage III squamous cell lung carcinoma. The conserved cysteine and the conserved F or W are not part of the CDR3 here. The D gene is left open where the match is weak.

V	J	D	CDR3
TRBV15	TRBJ1-4	.	ATSPRSLGEKLF
TRBV18	TRBJ1-2	.	ASSPGGGYT
TRBV2	TRBJ1-6	TRBD1	ASSGQGGSPLH
TRBV2	TRBJ1-5	.	ASSGSTAQPQH
TRBV14	TRBJ1-1	TRBD1	ASSQIGQGNTEAF
TRBV5-1	TRBJ1-1	.	ASSLAGASNTEAF
TRBV5-1	TRBJ1-5	.	ASSPSTGNQPQH
TRBV10-1	TRBJ2-3	.	ASSDSGTDTQY
TRBV7-2	TRBJ1-1	.	ASSSLGNTEAF
TRBV27	TRBJ2-1	TRBD2	ASSLSSGRRDEQF
TRBV7-8	TRBJ1-1	.	ASSLAQFMNTEAF
TRBV19	TRBJ2-1	TRBD2	ASAPTSGPRVWEQF